The next 23 T cell receptor beta chains were all read from a single sample in a study of response to subunit inactivated influenza vaccine. TCRdb re-called the RT-PCR reads with MiXCR, one entry per CDR3 protein. The profile covers roughly 700,000 distinct CDR3 sequences, with 15% to 18% appearing a single time and under 14% taken by the ten largest. The sequencing here drew on PBMCs from blood, taken approximately 13 days after vaccination. The receptors stem from a man aged 45-60 years who received an inactivated influenza vaccine.

This clonotype appeared a few times. The chain uses TRBV9 and TRBJ2-3; the D is unclear. Germline-derived CDR1 and CDR2 are SGDLS and YYNGEE. This CDR3 spans 17 amino acids. The V end was cut by 3 bases, the J end by 0 bases, with 17 bases between. CDR3 amino acids: CASSAPSAVKSTDTQYF. CDR3 sequence (DNA): TGTGCCAGCAGCGCCCCCTCGGCGGTCAAAAGCACAGATACGCAGTATTTT.

This clonotype turned up a few times. As the CDR3 is not closed by the conserved phenylalanine or tryptophan, this likely results from a read error. No DNA is shown, since the ends of the CDR3 on it are uncertain; the CDR3 is the one TCRdb lists. V usage is TRBV6-5 and J usage is TRBJ1-2; whether TRBD1, the table's D call, matches the DNA was not checked. CDR1 MNHEY and CDR2 SVGAGI come from the germline V gene. The CDR3 sequence runs 13 residues, both termini included. CDR3 sequence: CASSFGDANSMIL.

This clonotype has more than one count but fewer than ten. The CDR3 region is CASSYNRVEQYF. As DNA, the CDR3 is TGTGCCAGCAGCTACAACAGGGTCGAGCAGTACTTC. The chain couples TRBV7-9 to TRBJ2-7; D might be TRBD1 (6 bases). Germline values: CDR1 SEHNR, CDR2 FQNEAQ (reference sequence). V gave up 4 bases and J gave up 6 bases, with 10 bases separating them. The CDR3 is 12 amino acids.

This chain uses TRBV5-8 with TRBJ2-1; no clear D gene. This CDR3 contains 13 residues. Trimming removed 9 bases from V and 3 bases from J, with 13 bases in between. Per the germline V gene, CDR1 is SGHTS and CDR2 is YDEGEE. For the CDR3, the DNA is TGTGCCACCAGAGGTAACTTCTACAATGAGCAGTTCTTC. Amino acids: CATRGNFYNEQFF.

The chain employs TRBV9 and TRBJ2-7; 8 bases align to TRBD1. The CDR3 spans 16 residues. V lost 4 bases, J lost 3 bases, and 12 bases stayed unmatched. Germline V gives CDR1 SGDLS, CDR2 YYNGEE. CDR3 protein: CASSPWTGPPLYEQYF. CDR3 coding DNA: TGTGCCAGCAGCCCCTGGACAGGGCCCCCGCTCTACGAGCAGTACTTC.

The chain uses TRBV7-2 and TRBJ2-7; D may be TRBD2 (6 bases). This CDR3 is 14 amino acids long. Germline V CDR1 and CDR2: SGHTA, FQGNSA. The V and J ends lost 8 bases and 0 bases respectively, with 14 bases between them. This CDR3 reads CASLSGPSSYEQYF. CDR3 bases: TGTGCCAGCCTGAGCGGGCCGAGCTCCTACGAGCAGTACTTC.

This sequence joins TRBV29-1 and TRBJ1-5; D gene ambiguous. Germline assignment: CDR1 SQVTM and CDR2 ANQGSEA. The CDR3 runs to 13 residues. V lost 7 bases and J lost 1, with 11 bases in between. CDR3 in amino acids: CSATVGSNQPQHF. CDR3 coding DNA: TGCAGCGCTACAGTGGGGAGCAATCAGCCCCAGCATTTT.

This clonotype was observed a few times. V usage is TRBV7-3 and J usage is TRBJ2-2; D may be TRBD1 or TRBD2 (5 bases each). Trimming pared 5 bases from V and 9 bases from J, leaving 10 bases between. The CDR3 runs 12 residues. CDR1 is SGHTA and CDR2 is FQGTGA in the germline V gene. The CDR3 sequence: CASSPTGRELFF. The CDR3 DNA sequence: TGTGCCAGCAGCCCAACGGGGCGGGAGCTGTTTTTT.

This clonotype occurred many times. The chain has TRBV27 and TRBJ2-3; D is unclear. Per the germline V gene, CDR1 is MNHEY and CDR2 is SMNVEV (reference sequence). This CDR3 contains 15 residues. V lost 1 base and J 0 bases, leaving 8 bases between the germline ends. CDR3 DNA: TGTGCCAGCAGTTTATATGGACCTAGCACAGATACGCAGTATTTT. As protein: CASSLYGPSTDTQYF.

J is TRBJ2-1 and V is TRBV11-2, with D possibly being TRBD1 or TRBD2 (5 bases each). In germline, CDR1 is SGHAT, CDR2 FQNNGV. The CDR3 is 18 residues long. With 0 bases removed from V and 2 bases from J, the gap between germline ends came to 17 bases. The CDR3 DNA reads TGTGCCAGCAGCTTAGATTGGGGCGGAGGAGTAACCTACAATGAGCAGTTCTTC. This gives the protein CASSLDWGGGVTYNEQFF.

The rearrangement joins TRBV20-1 to TRBJ2-7, with 12 bases that match TRBD1. This CDR3 is 14 amino acids long. With V trimmed by 4 bases and J by 4 bases, 5 bases remained unmatched. The germline CDR1 and CDR2 sequences are DFQATT and SNEGSKA (reference sequence). CDR3 nucleotide sequence: TGCAGTGCTACGGGGGACAGGGGGCTGTACGAGCAGTACTTC. Its translation is CSATGDRGLYEQYF.

In its sample, this clonotype was seen a few times. The chain is built from TRBV7-9 and TRBJ1-2; no definite D call. Germline CDR1 is SEHNR and CDR2 is FQNEAQ (reference sequence). Trimming removed 3 bases at V and 4 bases at J, with 12 bases between. CDR3 length: 14 residues. The CDR3 DNA reads as TGTGCCAGCAGCTTGAGTATGACACCCTATGGCTACACCTTC. It translates to CASSLSMTPYGYTF.

This clonotype was recorded a few times. This chain uses TRBV7-2 with TRBJ1-6; D may be TRBD1 (5 bases). The CDR3 sequence is 15 residues long. CDR1 and CDR2 (germline): SGHTA, FQGNSA. V was trimmed by 2 bases and J by 9 bases, leaving 14 bases between them. The CDR3 sequence is CASSLSSSRGSPLHF. Here the CDR3 DNA reads TGTGCCAGCAGCTTATCCTCTTCTAGGGGTTCACCCCTCCACTTT.

The chain is built from TRBV5-6 and TRBJ2-7, with a weak D call TRBD1 (6 bases). The CDR3 contains 16 residues. The germline V gene has CDR1 SGHDT and CDR2 YYEEEE. The V end lost 1 base, the J end lost 2 bases, and 16 bases lay between the germline ends. CDR3 amino acids: CASSLNQGILPYEQYF. The CDR3 region has the DNA TGTGCCAGCAGCTTGAACCAGGGGATACTACCCTACGAGCAGTACTTC.

Ten or more counts support this clonotype. This chain links TRBV6-5 with TRBJ1-2; a possible D gene is TRBD1 (6 bases). From germline, CDR1 is MNHEY and CDR2 SVGAGI. There are 14 residues in the CDR3. V dropped 2 bases and J dropped 2 bases, with 9 bases sitting between them. For the CDR3, the DNA is TGTGCCAGCAGTTACGGGACACTCAACTATGGCTACACCTTC. Translation: CASSYGTLNYGYTF.

This clonotype has a handful of counts. The chain is built from TRBV30 and TRBJ2-7; D not resolved. Trimming cost V 1 base and J 2 bases, with 12 bases left between them. This CDR3 comprises 14 residues. In germline, CDR1 is GTSNPN, CDR2 SVGIG (reference sequence). The CDR3 loop is CAWSGSRRTYEQYF. The CDR3, as DNA: TGTGCCTGGAGTGGTAGCAGGCGAACCTACGAGCAGTACTTC. The whole variable domain, remainder taken from reference TRBV30 and TRBJ2-7, is SQTIHQWPATLVQPVGSPLSLECTVEGTSNPNLYWYRQAAGRGLQLLFYSVGIGQISSEVPQNLSASRPQDRQFILSSKKLLLSDSGFYLCAWSGSRRTYEQYFGPGTRLTVT.

The genes are TRBV11-2 and TRBJ2-3; TRBD1 matches 10 bases. CDR1 is SGHAT and CDR2 is FQNNGV in the germline V gene. V was clipped by 5 bases and J by 4 bases; unmatched bases: 6. CDR3 length: 15 residues. The CDR3 bases are TGTGCCAGCAGCATCGGGACAGGGGTCCCAGATACGCAGTATTTT. Translation: CASSIGTGVPDTQYF.

The chain couples TRBV5-1 to TRBJ1-1; 7 bases fit TRBD1. Germline CDR1 is SGHRS and CDR2 is YFSETQ. This CDR3 is built from 15 residues. Trimming took 4 bases from V and 0 from J; bases not matched to a gene: 6. The CDR3 region has the DNA TGCGCCAGCAGCCCGACGACAGGGATGAACACTGAAGCTTTCTTT. The encoded protein is CASSPTTGMNTEAFF.

The chain is built from TRBV7-6 and TRBJ2-1; 14 nucleotides match TRBD2. Germline V CDR1 and CDR2: SGHVS, FNYEAQ. The V segment lost 5 bases and the J segment 7 bases; nucleotides outside the gene matches: 22. The CDR3 runs 21 residues. The CDR3 region is CASSAAVWPGLAGEGENEQFF. Here the CDR3 DNA reads TGTGCCAGCAGCGCAGCCGTGTGGCCGGGACTAGCGGGAGAGGGGGAAAATGAGCAGTTCTTC.

The rearrangement joins TRBV20-1 to TRBJ2-1; maybe TRBD2 (6 bases). The V end was cut by 6 bases, the J end by 5 bases, with 17 bases between. The CDR3 length is 14 residues. Germline V lookup: CDR1 DFQATT, CDR2 SNEGSKA (reference sequence). CDR3 nucleotide sequence: TGCAGTGCGTCGCCGGCTAGCGAAAACAATGAGCAGTTCTTC. Translation: CSASPASENNEQFF.

This clonotype was seen a handful of times. The V gene is TRBV2, the J gene TRBJ2-7; no clear D. The ends were cut back, 4 bases at V and 3 bases at J, with 10 bases in the middle. In germline, CDR1 is SNHLY, CDR2 FYNNEI. The CDR3 runs to 13 residues. Here the CDR3 DNA reads TGTGCCAGCAGTGTGGGTTCCTACTACGAGCAGTACTTC. It codes for CASSVGSYYEQYF.

This clonotype came up a few times. This chain connects TRBV20-1 to TRBJ2-1; D may be TRBD1 or TRBD2 (5 bases each). V was shortened by 0 bases and J by 3 bases, with 15 bases between the two germline ends. The length of the CDR3 is 16 residues. In germline, CDR1 is DFQATT, CDR2 SNEGSKA (reference sequence). CDR3 coding DNA: TGCAGTGCTAGAGATACGCACCGTGGGGGCTACAATGAGCAGTTCTTC. As protein: CSARDTHRGGYNEQFF.

The V and J genes are TRBV7-3 and TRBJ2-2; 7 bases line up with TRBD1. Germline V CDR1 and CDR2: SGHTA, FQGTGA. This CDR3 region has 15 residues. The V and J ends lost 6 bases and 4 bases, in that order; junction bases with no gene match: 8. In DNA, the CDR3 is TGTGCCAGCAGGCTAACACAGGGGACCACCGGGGAGCTGTTTTTT. Its translation: CASRLTQGTTGELFF. The full variable domain, in which reference TRBV7-3 and TRBJ2-2 provide the parts outside the CDR3, is GAGVSQTPSNKVTEKGKYVELRCDPISGHTALYWYRQSLGQGPEFLIYFQGTGAADDSGLPNDRFFAVRPEGSVSTLKIQRTERGDSAVYLCASRLTQGTTGELFFGEGSRLTVL.